This T cell receptor beta chain derives from a study of blood T cell repertoires in COVID-19. Background on the study: In each case, the material was cDNA or gDNA derived from T cells, B-cell-depleted T cells, or PBMCs.

Unmatched junction bases numbered 4, after V lost 6 bases and J lost 6 bases. Per the germline V gene, CDR1 is LNHDA and CDR2 is SQIVND (reference sequence). CDR3 length equals 14 residues. Libraries were prepared by immunoSEQ multiplex PCR; TCRdb keeps only in-frame clonotypes and omits some of them. The table lists 150,000 to 200,000 clones, about nine tenths of them singletons. Seattle patient enrollment occurred during active infection, with longitudinal follow-up thereafter. The TCR sequence derives from a man aged 25-45 years with COVID-19, enrolled during active disease. The chain recombines TRBV19 with TRBJ1-4; 10 bases are a match to TRBD1. Source material: peripheral blood. The CDR3 nucleotides are TGTGCCAGTAGACGGACAGGGGGAGATGAAAAACTGTTTTTT. Protein sequence: CASRRTGGDEKLFF.